The subject of this entry is one TCR beta chain. Its antigen is undetermined. The CDR3 length is 15 residues. V was pared by 6 bases and J by 8 bases, with 17 bases between. The germline V gene encodes CDR1 SNHLY and CDR2 FYNNEI. These data are taken from a study of T cells after yellow fever vaccination. Study conclusions and caveats: Some clonotypes, a small share, were shared between CD4 and CD8 compartments. Reappearing after the booster were most of the clones from primary vaccination (96% CD4, 88% CD8). A weaker secondary response peaked on day 5, the primary on day 15.

TCRdb independently ran MiXCR on the 5' RACE reads; one entry per CDR3 protein. The sample records 250,000 to 400,000 distinct CDR3 sequences, 3.5% to 4.5% being singletons. The TCR comes from a man aged 18 to 30 who received the YFV17D yellow fever vaccine. The chain couples TRBV2 to TRBJ1-6; perhaps TRBD1 as D (6 bases). Sequences were derived from PBMCs, sampled 15 days after the yellow fever booster vaccination. CDR3 nucleotides: TGTGCCAGCAGAGAGTACAGGGCCGTTCATTCACCCCTCCACTTT. Protein product: CASREYRAVHSPLHF.